This T cell receptor beta chain was found in a study of T cell repertoires in cytomegalovirus infection. In the study overall: Recently identified HLA-C-restricted CMV epitopes were used, and well-studied HLA-B-restricted CMV epitopes were used as well. Signatures in public TCR beta sequences pointed to both CMV infection and matching HLA type. Findings of the study overall: Dominating the ex vivo response were HLA-C-restricted CMV-specific TCR beta clonotypes.

CDR3 length equals 17 residues. Germline CDR1 is MNHNS and CDR2 is SASEGT. V was pared by 1 base and J by 2 bases, with 17 bases between. A note on this clonotype: Its antigen is not identified.

MiXCR, run by TCRdb on the reads, gives a single entry per CDR3 protein. The sample carries approximately 910,000 distinct CDR3 sequences, less than 40% recorded once. The material was cultured CD8+ T cells from PBMCs, obtained from culture after CMV antigen stimulation. This clonotype was obtained from a human donor in good health (CMV status not recorded). Some clones in this sample may be carry-over from other donors' samples. This chain joins TRBV6-1 and TRBJ1-1; tentative D call: TRBD1 (6 bases). In DNA, the CDR3 is TGTGCCAGCAGTGAAGATGGGGACATCCGTCCCAACACTGAAGCTTTCTTT. Its protein is CASSEDGDIRPNTEAFF.